This T cell receptor beta chain is drawn from a study of T cell clones after liver transplantation. Study in general: A pre-transplant mixed lymphocyte reaction with TCRbeta sequencing defined graft-donor-reactive clones followed in post-transplant blood. Apart from three HCV-positive recipients, transplants were for non-autoimmune, non-viral reasons. Study-level findings and limits: A significant post-transplant drop in circulating graft-donor-reactive CD4 TCRbeta sequences occurred in most of the 8 subjects.

TCRdb keeps only in-frame clones here, not all; method: immunoSEQ multiplex PCR. The table lists over 70,000 clones, around 80% of them singletons. On this clone: Its antigen is as yet unknown. Its ends do not fully match the called genes, so a read error is possible.

Here the sequenced sample was CD4+ T cells from blood, taken 12 months after liver transplant. The receptor comes from a human patient who received a liver transplant. Some T cells here may be from the graft donor.

CDR3 amino acids: CATSRVANEKLFF. Written as DNA, the CDR3 is TGTGCCACCAGCAGAGTCGCTAACGAAAAACTGTTTTTT. J is TRBJ1-4 and V is TRBV15; D is ambiguous. The CDR3 covers 13 residues. Germline-derived CDR1 and CDR2 are LNHNV and YYDKDF (reference sequence).